This passage covers 28 T cell receptor beta chains from one sample sequenced in a study of T cells in Graves' hyperthyroidism and ophthalmopathy (dated 2019 in TCRdb). The library was prepared using multiplex PCR. Sequenced on an Illumina HiSeq 2000. The TCR beta CDR3 regions were amplified from the RNA transcripts. The first round of RT-PCR for the TCR CDR3 was performed with the HTBI primer set and the Qiagen OneStep RT-PCR kit. The public reads were run again by TCRdb, first through fastp at Q25 and then through MiXCR, and only productive beta chains were kept. When rows share a CDR3 protein, they turn into one entry using the most common DNA and genes. For this sample there are about 400,000 distinct CDR3 sequences; approximately 15% appear just once. The top ten clonotypes cover about 19% of the sample. The sample consisted of blood. The source is a woman aged 30 to 39 with Graves' ophthalmopathy.

The V and J genes are TRBV6-2 or TRBV6-3 and TRBJ2-1; D gene uncertain. The CDR3 runs to 14 residues. Germline CDR1 MNHEY, CDR2 SVGEGT. With 4 bases removed from V and 5 bases from J, the gap between germline ends came to 12 bases. This CDR3 reads CASSSIRTNNEQFF. CDR3 bases: TGTGCCAGCAGTTCCATCAGAACTAACAATGAGCAGTTCTTC.

This clonotype was observed at least ten times. The V and J genes are TRBV7-2 and TRBJ1-1; 10 bases line up with TRBD1. Germline V gives CDR1 SGHTA, CDR2 FQGNSA. After removal of 1 base from V and 1 base from J, the junction contained 6 bases not matched to a gene. The CDR3 extends over 17 amino acids. The DNA for the CDR3 is TGTGCCAGCAGCTTAGGGTATGGGACAGGGGCGAACACTGAAGCTTTCTTT. It yields the protein CASSLGYGTGANTEAFF.

The V call is TRBV20-1, the J call TRBJ2-7, with D tentatively TRBD1 (5 bases). V lost 5 bases and J lost 2, with 13 bases in between. Germline loops: CDR1 DFQATT, CDR2 SNEGSKA (reference sequence). The CDR3 is made up of 13 amino acids. This CDR3 is CSAVNRFTYEQYF. CDR3 nucleotide sequence: TGCAGTGCTGTGAACAGGTTTACCTACGAGCAGTACTTC.

In its sample, this clonotype was seen many times. This rearrangement joins TRBV18 to TRBJ2-7; D ambiguous. Germline CDR1 and CDR2: KGHSH and LQKENI. V lost 4 bases to trimming and J lost 3 bases, with 10 bases between them. CDR3 size: 13 residues. CDR3 loop: CASSLEENYEQYF. CDR3 bases: TGTGCCAGCTCACTGGAAGAAAACTACGAGCAGTACTTC.

This clonotype was seen repeatedly, ten times or more. The chain joins TRBV11-1 to TRBJ2-1; 8 positions agree with TRBD2. The germline gives CDR1 SGHAT, CDR2 FQDESV (reference sequence). The CDR3 runs to 13 residues. Trimming took 5 bases from V and 4 from J; bases not matched to a gene: 1. The CDR3 spells CASSRGGYNEQFF. CDR3 bases: TGTGCCAGCAGCCGGGGGGGGTACAATGAGCAGTTCTTC.

This clonotype was seen many times. The chain recombines TRBV5-8 with TRBJ2-1; 11 bases align to TRBD2. V trimming: 3 bases; J trimming: 5 bases; junction bases outside the gene matches: 7. This CDR3 contains 16 residues. Germline CDR1 reads SGHTS; CDR2 reads YDEGEE. CDR3 nucleotide sequence: TGTGCCAGCAGCTCCATAGCGGGGGGGGACCACAATGAGCAGTTCTTC. It specifies CASSSIAGGDHNEQFF.

Many counts were recorded for this clonotype. The chain recombines TRBV7-3 with TRBJ2-1; tentatively, D is TRBD2 (7 bases). CDR1 and CDR2 (germline): SGHTA, FQGTGA. The V end lost 2 bases, the J end lost 0 bases, and 20 bases lay between the germline ends. The CDR3 consists of 19 residues. The CDR3 sequence: CASSLRRGGGTSSYNEQFF. The DNA of the CDR3 is TGTGCCAGCAGCTTACGGCGCGGGGGCGGGACGAGCTCCTACAATGAGCAGTTCTTC.

Many counts were recorded for this clonotype. V and J are TRBV20-1 and TRBJ1-1; 7 nucleotides line up with TRBD1. Germline CDR1 and CDR2: DFQATT and SNEGSKA (reference sequence). The CDR3 is 17 residues long. Losses at the gene ends were 1 base for V and 1 base for J; bases not matched to a gene: 12. CDR3: CSARVDRRHPQNTEAFF. CDR3 nucleotide sequence: TGCAGTGCTAGAGTGGACAGGAGACACCCACAGAACACTGAAGCTTTCTTT.

This clonotype was seen repeatedly, ten times or more. The chain joins TRBV27 to TRBJ2-3; 11 nucleotides match TRBD2. CDR3 size: 19 residues. CDR1 is MNHEY, CDR2 SMNVEV, per germline (reference sequence). The V segment lost 2 bases and the J segment 0 bases; nucleotides outside the gene matches: 10. In DNA, the CDR3 is TGTGCCAGCAGTTTACAATCTAGCGGGGGGAGAACTAGCACAGATACGCAGTATTTT. Protein: CASSLQSSGGRTSTDTQYF.

This clonotype was counted many times. The chain uses TRBV9 and TRBJ1-2; 9 nucleotides align to TRBD1. The CDR3 is made up of 14 amino acids. V was clipped by 4 bases and J by 8 bases; unmatched bases: 9. CDR1 is SGDLS and CDR2 is YYNGEE in the germline V gene. The CDR3 spells CASSPFGTGRGYTF. The CDR3 nucleotides are TGTGCCAGCAGCCCCTTCGGGACAGGGCGAGGCTACACCTTC.

This clonotype was seen repeatedly, ten times or more. The chain combines TRBV18 with TRBJ2-4; tentatively, D is TRBD1 (5 bases). The V gene's germline CDR1 is KGHSH and CDR2 LQKENI. This CDR3 spans 14 amino acids. V lost 4 bases to trimming and J lost 2 bases, with 9 bases between them. The CDR3 loop reads CASSQGPPKNIQYF. CDR3 nucleotide sequence: TGTGCCAGCTCACAGGGGCCACCCAAAAACATTCAGTACTTC.

This clonotype was counted between two and nine times. The rearrangement uses TRBV29-1 and TRBJ2-1; 11 bases fit TRBD2. This CDR3 is built from 14 residues. The V gene end was trimmed by 6 bases and the J gene end by 9 bases; junction bases not matched to a gene: 10. The V gene's germline CDR1 is SQVTM and CDR2 ANQGSEA. The DNA of the CDR3 is TGCAGCGTCCCTATAGCGGGGGGGCCCGGTGAGCAGTTCTTC. Protein product: CSVPIAGGPGEQFF.

This clonotype occurred many times. The chain employs TRBV2 and TRBJ1-4; D might be TRBD1 (5 bases). CDR3 length: 13 residues. The V and J ends lost 6 bases and 8 bases respectively, with 13 bases between them. Germline V CDR1 and CDR2: SNHLY, FYNNEI. The CDR3 nucleotides are TGTGCCAGCAGGGGGGAAGACGGGGAAAAACTGTTTTTT. This codes for CASRGEDGEKLFF.

This clonotype came up once. This chain joins TRBV11-2 and TRBJ2-3; 8 bases match TRBD2. CDR1 and CDR2 (germline): SGHAT, FQNNGV. CDR3 size: 15 residues. J was trimmed by 1 base and V by 4 bases; bases with no gene match: 4. This chain's CDR3 is CASSSGSGGTDTQYF. CDR3 nucleotide sequence: TGTGCCAGCAGCTCCGGTAGCGGGGGCACAGATACGCAGTATTTT.

This clonotype was counted between two and nine times. At one end the junction does not follow the germline gene, possibly because of a read error. The chain is built from TRBV3-1 and TRBJ2-1, with TRBD2 identical over 8 bases. The CDR3 contains 14 residues. Per the germline V gene, CDR1 is LGHDT and CDR2 is YNNKEL (reference sequence). CDR3 in DNA: TGTGCCAGCTGGGGCCGGGGGGGCTTAAATGGGCAGTTCTTC. Translating it yields CASWGRGGLNGQFF.

The sample holds many counts of this clonotype. V is TRBV6-1 and J is TRBJ1-1; 7 bases align to TRBD1. With 6 bases clipped from V and 3 bases from J, the junction kept 7 bases outside the gene matches. The germline V gene has CDR1 MNHNS and CDR2 SASEGT. This CDR3 is 14 amino acids long. The CDR3 coding sequence is TGTGCCAGCAGGAAACCACAGGGGTACACTGAAGCTTTCTTT. Translating gives CASRKPQGYTEAFF.

The V gene is TRBV7-8, the J gene TRBJ2-2; D unclear. The V gene lost 5 bases and the J gene lost 6 bases, with 16 bases spanning the gap. This CDR3 spans 15 amino acids. Germline-derived CDR1 and CDR2 are SGHVS and FQNEAQ. Written as DNA, the CDR3 is TGTGCCAGCAGCCGCACTTTGGGTCCACCCGGGGAGCTGTTTTTT. Protein product: CASSRTLGPPGELFF.

This clonotype was counted ten times or more. The chain joins TRBV3-1 to TRBJ2-7; tentatively, D is TRBD2 (5 bases). The CDR3 spans 13 residues. V lost 4 bases and J lost 6, with 13 bases in between. CDR1 and CDR2 from the germline V gene are LGHDT and YNNKEL (reference sequence). The CDR3, as DNA: TGTGCCAGCAGCCGGTACACGGCGGGCGAGCAGTACTTC. This sequence encodes CASSRYTAGEQYF.

At least ten counts were recorded for this clonotype. This rearrangement joins TRBV18 to TRBJ2-7; 7 positions agree with TRBD1. V gave up 4 bases and J gave up 2 bases; unmatched junction bases: 11. This CDR3 has 16 amino acids. Germline CDR1 and CDR2: KGHSH and LQKENI. DNA of the CDR3: TGTGCCAGCTCACACGTTCCCCGGGACAGCACCTACGAGCAGTACTTC. This sequence encodes CASSHVPRDSTYEQYF.

This clonotype was found many times. The chain joins TRBV2 to TRBJ1-4; 7 bases map to TRBD1. Trimming took 3 bases from V and 0 from J; bases not matched to a gene: 4. The CDR3 runs 16 residues. Per germline, CDR1 SNHLY and CDR2 FYNNEI. Written as DNA, the CDR3 is TGTGCCAGCAGTGAGGACAGGACTGCAACTAATGAAAAACTGTTTTTT. The encoded protein is CASSEDRTATNEKLFF.

There are many counts of this clonotype. The chain links TRBV12-3 or TRBV12-4 to TRBJ1-2; possible D gene TRBD1, 5 bases. The germline V and J ends were trimmed by 6 bases and 7 bases, with 18 bases remaining between them. CDR3 length: 14 amino acids. Written as DNA, the CDR3 is TGTGCCAGCAGACCCGGGACTCAGGTTTCTGGCTACACCTTC. Protein: CASRPGTQVSGYTF.

This clonotype was seen at least ten times. The V call is TRBV7-9, the J call TRBJ2-3; D is unclear. Germline V CDR1 and CDR2: SEHNR, FQNEAQ (reference sequence). V lost 3 bases, J lost 2 bases, and 12 bases lay in between. The CDR3 consists of 15 residues. DNA of the CDR3: TGTGCCAGCAGCTTCTCTTCGCAGGACACAGATACGCAGTATTTT. Translating gives CASSFSSQDTDTQYF.

This clonotype was recorded a few times. The chain joins TRBV29-1 to TRBJ2-7, with D perhaps matching TRBD1 (6 bases). V was pared by 5 bases and J by 4 bases, with 12 bases between. The CDR3 has 12 amino acids. Germline loops: CDR1 SQVTM, CDR2 ANQGSEA. The CDR3 loop reads CSVRAGAYEQYF. CDR3 bases: TGCAGCGTTCGGGCAGGGGCATACGAGCAGTACTTC.

This clonotype was picked up many times. The V and J genes are TRBV5-5 and TRBJ1-2; D uncertain. The CDR3 extends over 15 amino acids. The germline gives CDR1 SGHKS, CDR2 YYEKEE (reference sequence). V was trimmed by 0 bases and J by 7 bases, leaving 16 bases between them. CDR3 nucleotides: TGTGCCAGCAGCTTGGGTTTGATCCCGGTTAGTGGCTACACCTTC. Translation: CASSLGLIPVSGYTF.

There are many counts of this clonotype. The V and J genes are TRBV3-1 and TRBJ2-1; D gene uncertain. Trimming pared 4 bases from V and 0 bases from J, leaving 13 bases between. The CDR3 is 16 residues long. Looked up from germline, CDR1 is LGHDT and CDR2 is YNNKEL (reference sequence). The CDR3 bases are TGTGCCAGCAGCCCCCTCCGGATAGGCTCCTACAATGAGCAGTTCTTC. Translation gives CASSPLRIGSYNEQFF.

The chain joins TRBV24-1 to TRBJ2-1, with 8 bases that match TRBD1. The V gene end was trimmed by 3 bases and the J gene end by 1 base; junction bases not matched to a gene: 4. This CDR3 comprises 16 residues. Germline V gene sequence: CDR1 KGHDR, CDR2 SFDVKD. Here the CDR3 reads CATSDGQGDSYNEQFF. DNA for the CDR3: TGTGCCACCAGTGATGGACAGGGTGATTCCTACAATGAGCAGTTCTTC.

This clonotype showed up many times. This sequence joins TRBV7-9 and TRBJ2-1; D might be TRBD1 (7 bases). The V end was cut by 5 bases, the J end by 15 bases, with 17 bases between. Germline V gene data show CDR1 as SEHNR and CDR2 as FQNEAQ (reference sequence). The CDR3 runs to 12 residues. Written as DNA, the CDR3 is TGTGCCAGCAGCCGGGCAGGGGGGCCAGGGTTCTTC. As protein: CASSRAGGPGFF.

This clonotype was picked up many times. This sequence may be a read error, since a much larger clone differs from it by one base. The chain carries TRBV5-1 and TRBJ1-4; TRBD1 is a possible D gene (5 bases). The CDR3 spans 14 residues. CDR1 is SGHRS and CDR2 is YFSETQ in the germline V gene. This CDR3 is CASSLSGRDEQLFF. The CDR3 bases are TGCGCCAGCAGCTTATCTGGCAGGGATGAACAACTGTTTTTT.